What follows are 8 T cell receptor beta chains derived from one specimen sequenced in a study of regulatory T cells in long-lasting Graves disease. In building TCR beta libraries, iRepertoire HTBI primers were used together with Arm-PCR of CDR3 regions. TCRdb itself ran the multiplex PCR reads through MiXCR, one entry per CDR3 protein. The sample lists about 470,000 distinct CDR3 sequences, less than 25% occurring once. Time point: persistent/refractory GD, antithyroid drugs over 5 years with positive TRAb. The TCR library was made from RNA that had been extracted from PBMCs in TRIzol. The starting material was peripheral blood mononuclear cells (PBMCs), obtained when the disease was refractory, from a patient treated with antithyroid drugs. The receptors shown here come from a female donor with Graves disease.

This rearrangement joins TRBV19 to TRBJ1-1; D remains ambiguous. The CDR3 length is 12 residues. Trimming stripped 7 bases from V and 1 base from J, with 7 bases between. Per germline, CDR1 LNHDA and CDR2 SQIVND (reference sequence). DNA for the CDR3: TGTGCCAGTAAAACGGAGAACACTGAAGCTTTCTTT. It is translated as CASKTENTEAFF. The full variable domain, completed using reference TRBV19 and TRBJ1-1, is DGGITQSPKYLFRKEGQNVTLSCEQNLNHDAMYWYRQDPGQGLRLIYYSQIVNDFQKGDIAEGYSVSREKKESFPLTVTSAQKNPTAFYLCASKTENTEAFFGQGTRLTVV.

The gene calls are TRBV12-3 or TRBV12-4 and TRBJ2-5; TRBD1 might be the D (6 bases). V was clipped by 7 bases and J by 4 bases, with 16 bases between them. The CDR3 contains 14 residues. CDR3 in DNA: TGTGCCAGCAAGGACAGTCTAGTCTCAGAGACCCAGTACTTC. Protein product: CASKDSLVSETQYF.

This clonotype was detected only a few times. This may stem from a read error, because a much larger clone lies one nucleotide away. The gene calls are TRBV12-3 or TRBV12-4 and TRBJ2-7; 11 bases agree with TRBD2. This CDR3 region has 15 residues. The J segment lost 6 bases and the V segment lost 3 bases, leaving 7 bases of the junction unmatched. The CDR3 loop is CASSFLAGGFGEQYF. CDR3 DNA sequence: TGTGCCAGCAGTTTCTTAGCGGGAGGGTTCGGCGAGCAGTACTTC.

J is TRBJ1-1 and V is TRBV5-6; 9 bases map to TRBD1. Germline lookup yields CDR1 SGHDT and CDR2 YYEEEE. The CDR3 runs 15 residues. The junction had 13 bases not matched to a gene; V was cut back by 3 bases and J by 10 bases. CDR3 coding DNA: TGTGCCAGCAGCTGGACCGGGACAGGGATCGGAGGAGCTTTCTTT. This sequence encodes CASSWTGTGIGGAFF.

This clonotype came up many times. V and J are TRBV20-1 and TRBJ2-7; 7 bases are shared with TRBD1. Germline V gives CDR1 DFQATT, CDR2 SNEGSKA (reference sequence). V lost 5 bases, J lost 2 bases, and 9 bases stayed unmatched. CDR3 length equals 14 residues. The CDR3 region has the DNA TGCAGTGCTCCCGGGACAGCGATAACCTACGAGCAGTACTTC. As protein: CSAPGTAITYEQYF.

This clonotype was observed a handful of times. The rearrangement uses TRBV29-1 and TRBJ1-1; D not certain. The germline CDR1 and CDR2 sequences are SQVTM and ANQGSEA. Between the trimmed V and J ends, which lost 3 bases and 1 base, there was a span of 9 bases. This CDR3 has 13 amino acids. CDR3 protein: CSVDGWGNTEAFF. The DNA for the CDR3 is TGCAGCGTTGATGGTTGGGGGAACACTGAAGCTTTCTTT.

The sample holds one count of this clonotype. V gene TRBV24-1 combines with J gene TRBJ2-1; 9 bases are a match to TRBD2. With 1 base clipped from V and 6 bases from J, the junction kept 6 bases outside the gene matches. Germline V gives CDR1 KGHDR, CDR2 SFDVKD. The CDR3 loop spans 16 amino acids. The CDR3 is CATSDLSGRRSNEQFF. CDR3 sequence (DNA): TGTGCCACCAGTGATTTAAGCGGGAGGAGATCCAATGAGCAGTTCTTC.

Regarding this clonotype: This likely traces to a read error, being one base from a far larger clone. The rearrangement joins TRBV11-2 to TRBJ2-7; perhaps D is TRBD1 or TRBD2 (6 bases each). Germline CDR1 SGHAT, CDR2 FQNNGV. This CDR3 region has 12 residues. The CDR3 DNA reads TGTGCCAGCAGCCCCGGGGGCTACGAGCGGTACTTC. Encoded protein: CASSPGGYERYF.